This T cell receptor beta chain was recorded in a study of Graves' ophthalmopathy and Graves' hyperthyroidism. Transcripts of RNA were the source for amplifying TCR beta CDR3 regions. HTBI primers primed a first-round RT-PCR, and a second-round multiplex PCR followed. One entry per CDR3 protein results from TCRdb running MiXCR on the multiplex PCR reads. The table lists 200,000 to 250,000 distinct CDR3 sequences, over 25% of them singletons, with approximately 9% in the top ten. None of the included patients had other autoimmune diseases, uncontrolled infections, pregnancy or lactation, as these led to exclusion. Physicians reached a diagnosis by relying on clinical symptoms, serum thyroxine, TRAb, thyroid ultrasound and orbital computed tomography. Study-wide findings and caveats: The model's prediction of ophthalmopathy progression had 65% to 71% sensitivity and roughly 72% specificity. In blood appeared most of the expanded thyroid clonotypes whose frequency exceeded 0.001.

In this sample, this clonotype turned up many times. The antigen is not known. This CDR3 spans 8 amino acids. The V and J ends lost 8 bases and 13 bases respectively, with 11 bases between them. Germline-derived CDR1 and CDR2 are DFQATT and SNEGSKA (reference sequence). The rearrangement joins TRBV20-1 to TRBJ1-1, with no clear D. The receptor was derived from a man aged 50 to 59 with Graves' ophthalmopathy. The source material was peripheral blood. As DNA, the CDR3 is TGCAGTTTACCACAGAATTTCTTT. Protein: CSLPQNFF.